The clone carrying this T cell receptor (beta chain) occurred a few times. CDR3 length equals 13 residues. Trimming cost V 6 bases and J 5 bases; bases outside gene matches: 5. TCRdb reprocessed the RT-PCR reads with MiXCR, giving one entry per CDR3 protein. The sample comprises 800,000 to 1,000,000 distinct CDR3 sequences, around 17% of which are singletons, and under 6.5% rests with the top ten. The entry originates in a study of patients and donors after allogeneic stem cell transplantation. The material sequenced was blood, either unsorted or a sorted T cell fraction (not recorded which). The chain joins TRBV12-3 or TRBV12-4 to TRBJ2-3, with 7 bases matching TRBD1. The clonotype comes from a human donor who was either an allogeneic HSCT recipient or a stem cell or donor lymphocyte infusion donor (not recorded which). It is not recorded whose cells these are; they may come from a transplant donor. The CDR3 reads CASSDRVGDTQYF. In DNA, the CDR3 is TGTGCCAGCAGCGACAGGGTTGGAGATACGCAGTATTTT.